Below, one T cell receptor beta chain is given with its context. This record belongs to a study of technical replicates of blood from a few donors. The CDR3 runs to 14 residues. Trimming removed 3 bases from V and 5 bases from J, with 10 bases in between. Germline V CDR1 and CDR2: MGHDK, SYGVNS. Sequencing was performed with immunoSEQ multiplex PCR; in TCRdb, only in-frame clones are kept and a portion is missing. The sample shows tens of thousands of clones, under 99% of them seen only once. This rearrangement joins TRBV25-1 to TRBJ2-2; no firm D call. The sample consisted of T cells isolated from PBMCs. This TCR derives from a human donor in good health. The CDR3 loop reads CASSDFSRTGELFF. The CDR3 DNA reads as TGTGCCAGCAGTGATTTCTCTAGGACCGGGGAGCTGTTTTTT.